One and the same sample provided the 12 T cell receptor beta chains below, sequenced in a study of T cell responses to AZD1222 COVID-19 vaccine. Sequencing used immunoSEQ multiplex PCR; TCRdb keeps in-frame clones, though not all of them. The sample consists of about 120,000 clones, around nine tenths of them appearing once. The sequenced sample was peripheral blood, obtained 28 days after the second AZD1222 dose. The receptor source for this set is an adult who received the AZD1222 COVID-19 vaccine.

V gene TRBV2 combines with J gene TRBJ1-5; D perhaps matches TRBD1 (5 bases). V gave up 7 bases and J gave up 5 bases, with 15 bases separating them. This CDR3 contains 14 residues. In germline, CDR1 is SNHLY, CDR2 FYNNEI. The CDR3 loop is CASTRGLDYQPQHF. The DNA for the CDR3 is TGTGCCAGCACAAGGGGCCTTGACTATCAGCCCCAGCATTTT.

V usage is TRBV2 and J usage is TRBJ2-7; 14 bases match TRBD2. CDR3 size: 15 residues. V shed 8 bases, J shed 1 base, and the junction held 4 bases outside the gene matches. CDR1 and CDR2 (germline): SNHLY, FYNNEI. CDR3: CASEGLAGVSYEQYF. The CDR3 DNA sequence: TGTGCCAGCGAGGGACTAGCGGGAGTATCCTACGAGCAGTACTTC. Complete variable domain (other parts from reference TRBV2 and TRBJ2-7): EPEVTQTPSHQVTQMGQEVILRCVPISNHLYFYWYRQILGQKVEFLVSFYNNEISEKSEIFDDQFSVERPDGSNFTLKIRSTKLEDSAMYFCASEGLAGVSYEQYFGPGTRLTVT.

The V gene is TRBV7-3, the J gene TRBJ2-7; D remains ambiguous. The V end was cut by 6 bases, the J end by 7 bases, with 10 bases between. This CDR3 contains 11 residues. Germline CDR1 is SGHTA and CDR2 is FQGTGA. CDR3: CASSKRQEQYF. CDR3 bases: TGTGCCAGCAGTAAACGACAAGAGCAGTACTTC.

CDR3: CASDSGWSGPYEQYF. The CDR3 bases are TGTGCCAGCGACTCGGGATGGAGCGGGCCTTACGAGCAGTACTTC. The V and J genes are TRBV7-8 and TRBJ2-7; TRBD2 might be the D (6 bases). Trimming took off 8 bases at V and 4 bases at J, with 21 bases between the two ends. The CDR3 extends over 15 amino acids. Germline CDR1 and CDR2: SGHVS and FQNEAQ.

The gene calls are TRBV10-3 and TRBJ1-2, with a tentative D call TRBD1 (5 bases). Per germline, CDR1 ENHRY and CDR2 SYGVKD. This CDR3 is 11 amino acids long. V lost 9 bases and J lost 2, with 7 bases in between. The CDR3 nucleotides are TGTGCCATACAGGAAAACTATGGCTACACCTTC. Translation: CAIQENYGYTF.

The chain couples TRBV28 to TRBJ1-4, with D uncertain. CDR1 and CDR2 (germline): MDHEN, SYDVKM. V was cut by 6 bases and J by 11 bases, with 19 bases left in between. This CDR3 contains 14 residues. CDR3 in amino acids: CASRPSGVPWKLFF. The CDR3, as DNA: TGTGCCAGCAGACCGTCAGGCGTGCCTTGGAAACTGTTTTTT.

This sequence joins TRBV27 and TRBJ1-5; TRBD1 matches at 8 bases. The CDR3 has 17 residues. Germline V gene data show CDR1 as MNHEY and CDR2 as SMNVEV (reference sequence). Trimming removed 5 bases from V and 9 bases from J; junction bases left unmatched: 18. DNA of the CDR3: TGTGCCAGCAGTATCCGAATGGACAGGGAAACCTTCGGGCCCCAGCATTTT. Its protein is CASSIRMDRETFGPQHF.

The CDR3 reads CASRKNRVFEQYF. Written as DNA, the CDR3 is TGTGCCAGCAGGAAGAACAGGGTTTTCGAGCAGTACTTC. The gene calls are TRBV5-4 and TRBJ2-7; tentatively, D is TRBD1 (6 bases). CDR3 length: 13 residues. V lost 5 bases and J 6 bases, leaving 15 bases between the germline ends. Germline CDR1 reads SGHNT; CDR2 reads YYREEE (reference sequence). Together with reference TRBV5-4 and TRBJ2-7, the CDR3 gives the full variable domain: ETGVTQSPTHLIKTRGQQVTLRCSSQSGHNTVSWYQQALGQGPQFIFQYYREEENGRGNFPPRFSGLQFPNYSSELNVNALELDDSALYLCASRKNRVFEQYFGPGTRLTVT.

The chain recombines TRBV9 with TRBJ1-2, with D maybe TRBD1 (6 bases). The germline CDR1 and CDR2 sequences are SGDLS and YYNGEE. The CDR3 has 16 residues. V lost 3 bases, J lost 2 bases, and 17 bases lay in between. The CDR3 sequence is CASSDDKNRVNYGYTF. CDR3 DNA sequence: TGTGCCAGCAGCGACGACAAAAACAGGGTAAACTATGGCTACACCTTC. The full variable domain, its missing parts supplied by reference TRBV9 and TRBJ1-2, is DSGVTQTPKHLITATGQRVTLRCSPRSGDLSVYWYQQSLDQGLQFLIQYYNGEERAKGNILERFSAQQFPDLHSELNLSSLELGDSALYFCASSDDKNRVNYGYTFGSGTRLTVV.

The chain recombines TRBV27 with TRBJ1-4; TRBD1 agrees at 7 bases. This CDR3 comprises 15 residues. Germline V gene data show CDR1 as MNHEY and CDR2 as SMNVEV (reference sequence). The junction had 11 bases not matched to a gene; V was cut back by 5 bases and J by 8 bases. CDR3: CASSPGQVFGEKLFF. CDR3 sequence (DNA): TGTGCCAGCAGTCCCGGACAGGTTTTTGGCGAAAAACTGTTTTTT.

CDR3 nucleotide sequence: TGTGCCAGCTTTATTGACCCCGGGACCAATTCACCCCTCCACTTT. Translating it yields CASFIDPGTNSPLHF. This chain uses TRBV27 with TRBJ1-6; possible D gene TRBD1, 5 bases. Looked up from germline, CDR1 is MNHEY and CDR2 is SMNVEV (reference sequence). The CDR3 spans 15 residues. Trimming cost V 8 bases and J 7 bases, with 18 bases left between them.

The rearrangement joins TRBV6-5 to TRBJ1-1; perhaps TRBD1 as D (5 bases). Germline loops: CDR1 MNHEY, CDR2 SVGAGI. This CDR3 is built from 15 residues. V lost 4 bases, J lost 4 bases, and 16 bases lay in between. The CDR3 nucleotides are TGTGCCAGCAGTTCGCCGGGACCCCTGGGCACTGAAGCTTTCTTT. Protein: CASSSPGPLGTEAFF.